Presented here are 15 T cell receptor beta chains from one specimen sequenced in a study of cytomegalovirus exposure and HLA in healthy donors. In the PCR, 60 Vbeta and 13 Jbeta primers were used. Profiled with immunoSEQ multiplex PCR; TCRdb holds only in-frame clones, not every one. The sample has around 68,000 clones, about 75% seen once. Sample: PBMCs. These receptors were taken from a woman younger than 45 in good health and CMV-seropositive.

The genes are TRBV27 and TRBJ1-3, with a tentative D call TRBD1 (5 bases). Germline CDR1 is MNHEY and CDR2 is SMNVEV (reference sequence). The CDR3 sequence is 15 residues long. Trimming stripped 4 bases from V and 0 bases from J, with 10 bases between. The CDR3 bases are TGTGCCAGCAGTTATACAGGCTTCTCTGGAAACACCATATATTTT. Encoded protein: CASSYTGFSGNTIYF.

The rearrangement uses TRBV27 and TRBJ2-7; no reliable D call. CDR3 length: 14 amino acids. V was trimmed by 1 base and J by 2 bases, leaving 9 bases between them. Germline CDR1 and CDR2: MNHEY and SMNVEV (reference sequence). This CDR3 is CASSLYYGPYEQYF. The CDR3 bases are TGTGCCAGCAGTTTATACTACGGCCCCTACGAGCAGTACTTC.

This clone was counted a few times. The chain carries TRBV19 and TRBJ2-5, with TRBD1 matching 7 bases. The end of the DNA is better explained by TRBJ2-7, so the J call may be wrong. Germline lookup yields CDR1 LNHDA and CDR2 SQIVND (reference sequence). The CDR3 contains 15 residues. In DNA, the CDR3 is TGTGCCAGTAGTATCTCCCGGGACAGACTTTACGAGCAGTACTTC. Protein product: CASSISRDRLYEQYF.

The V and J genes are TRBV2 and TRBJ2-2; D gene ambiguous. The CDR3 length is 12 residues. The germline gives CDR1 SNHLY, CDR2 FYNNEI. V was cut by 8 bases and J by 0 bases, with 4 bases left in between. The CDR3 loop is CASVSNTGELFF. The CDR3 coding sequence is TGTGCCAGCGTCTCGAACACCGGGGAGCTGTTTTTT.

This chain links TRBV5-4 with TRBJ2-3, with 7 bases lining up with TRBD1. The CDR3 extends over 13 amino acids. Germline V gives CDR1 SGHNT, CDR2 YYREEE (reference sequence). The trim removed 4 bases at V and 5 bases at J, leaving 4 bases unmatched. CDR3 protein: CASSKGGEDTQYF. CDR3 DNA sequence: TGTGCCAGCAGCAAAGGGGGCGAAGATACGCAGTATTTT.

The V gene is TRBV9, the J gene TRBJ2-3, with D perhaps TRBD2 (6 bases). The V gene's germline CDR1 is SGDLS and CDR2 YYNGEE. This CDR3 is built from 16 residues. Trimming took 3 bases from V and 1 from J, leaving 15 bases between them. Here the CDR3 reads CASSESPAGGTDTQYF. DNA for the CDR3: TGTGCCAGCAGCGAGTCCCCAGCGGGTGGCACAGATACGCAGTATTTT.

This chain connects TRBV27 to TRBJ2-1; 8 bases fit TRBD2. The CDR3 has 16 residues. Germline CDR1 and CDR2: MNHEY and SMNVEV (reference sequence). The ends lost 5 bases at V and 4 bases at J; junction bases unmatched: 10. Here the CDR3 reads CASSATGTRGYNEQFF. The CDR3 DNA sequence: TGTGCCAGCAGTGCCACCGGGACTAGGGGATACAATGAGCAGTTCTTC.

V is TRBV4-3 and J is TRBJ1-1; 7 bases line up with TRBD1. With 8 bases clipped from V and 3 bases from J, the junction kept 6 bases outside the gene matches. Germline lookup yields CDR1 LGHNA and CDR2 YSLEER. The CDR3 is 13 residues long. The DNA for the CDR3 is TGCGCCAGCTCCCAGACAGGGTACACTGAAGCTTTCTTT. Residues: CASSQTGYTEAFF.

The chain carries TRBV6-5 and TRBJ1-2, with a possible D match to TRBD1 (6 bases). The CDR3 runs to 13 residues. V shed 5 bases and J shed 7 bases, with 14 bases lying between them. CDR1 is MNHEY and CDR2 is SVGAGI in the germline V gene. The CDR3 spells CASSLQGSVGYTF. CDR3 coding DNA: TGTGCCAGCAGTCTCCAGGGGTCGGTTGGCTACACCTTC.

CDR3 coding DNA: TGTGCCAGCGGAGGGACCCCCTACGAGCAGTACTTC. Its translation is CASGGTPYEQYF. The rearrangement uses TRBV2 and TRBJ2-7; the D gene is possibly TRBD2 (6 bases). V lost 8 bases and J 2 bases, leaving 10 bases between the germline ends. Germline assignment: CDR1 SNHLY and CDR2 FYNNEI. The CDR3 runs to 12 residues.

J is TRBJ1-2 and V is TRBV13; 7 bases are shared with TRBD1. V was clipped by 3 bases and J by 7 bases; unmatched bases: 2. The germline gives CDR1 PRHDT, CDR2 FYEKMQ (reference sequence). CDR3 length equals 12 residues. The CDR3 protein is CASSLTGLGYTF. The CDR3 DNA reads as TGTGCCAGCAGCTTGACAGGGCTTGGCTACACCTTC.

The V and J genes are TRBV7-9 and TRBJ1-4; the D gene is possibly TRBD1 (6 bases). V lost 6 bases to trimming and J lost 5 bases, with 13 bases between them. Per the germline V gene, CDR1 is SEHNR and CDR2 is FQNEAQ (reference sequence). The CDR3 runs 14 residues. The CDR3 sequence is CASRLGALNEKLFF. Written as DNA, the CDR3 is TGTGCCAGCAGGTTGGGGGCCTTAAATGAAAAACTGTTTTTT. The full variable domain, its missing parts supplied by reference TRBV7-9 and TRBJ1-4, is DTGVSQNPRHKITKRGQNVTFRCDPISEHNRLYWYRQTLGQGPEFLTYFQNEAQLEKSRLLSDRFSAERPKGSFSTLEIQRTEQGDSAMYLCASRLGALNEKLFFGSGTQLSVL.

The CDR3 nucleotides are TGTGCCAGCAGCCAGGGACTAGCGGGAGGTGGGAGCTCCTACAATGAGCAGTTCTTC. Protein sequence: CASSQGLAGGGSSYNEQFF. V is TRBV11-2 and J is TRBJ2-1; TRBD2 matches at 15 bases. The germline gives CDR1 SGHAT, CDR2 FQNNGV. The CDR3 has 19 residues. Unmatched junction bases numbered 8, after V lost 5 bases and J lost 0 bases. The full variable domain, its missing parts supplied by reference TRBV11-2 and TRBJ2-1, is EAGVAQSPRYKIIEKRQSVAFWCNPISGHATLYWYQQILGQGPKLLIQFQNNGVVDDSQLPKDRFSAERLKGVDSTLKIQPAKLEDSAVYLCASSQGLAGGGSSYNEQFFGPGTRLTVL.

The chain links TRBV28 to TRBJ1-1; D is unclear. Germline CDR1 MDHEN, CDR2 SYDVKM. There are 14 residues in the CDR3. V gave up 6 bases and J gave up 2 bases, with 13 bases separating them. CDR3 region: CASSLVGKNTEAFF. The CDR3 DNA reads TGTGCCAGCAGCCTGGTCGGGAAAAACACTGAAGCTTTCTTT.

The chain links TRBV2 to TRBJ1-2; 9 bases match TRBD1. The V and J ends lost 5 bases and 4 bases, in that order; junction bases with no gene match: 5. The CDR3 runs 14 residues. Per the germline V gene, CDR1 is SNHLY and CDR2 is FYNNEI. CDR3 DNA: TGTGCCAGCAGTATAACAGGGGGCACCTATGGCTACACCTTC. Its protein is CASSITGGTYGYTF.